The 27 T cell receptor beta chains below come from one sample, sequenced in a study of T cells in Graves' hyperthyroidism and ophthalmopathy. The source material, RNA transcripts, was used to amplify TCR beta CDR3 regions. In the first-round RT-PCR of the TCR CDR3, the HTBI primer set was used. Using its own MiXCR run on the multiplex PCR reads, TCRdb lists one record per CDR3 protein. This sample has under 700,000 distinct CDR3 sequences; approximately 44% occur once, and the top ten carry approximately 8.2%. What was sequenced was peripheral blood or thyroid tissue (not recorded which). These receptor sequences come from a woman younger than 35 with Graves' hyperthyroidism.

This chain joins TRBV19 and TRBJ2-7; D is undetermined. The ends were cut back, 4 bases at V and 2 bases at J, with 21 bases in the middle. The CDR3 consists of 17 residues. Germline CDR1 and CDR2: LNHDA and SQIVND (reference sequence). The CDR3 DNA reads TGTGCCAGTAGTAGATCAAAGGGCCGAAGGGTTACCTACGAGCAGTACTTC. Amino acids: CASSRSKGRRVTYEQYF.

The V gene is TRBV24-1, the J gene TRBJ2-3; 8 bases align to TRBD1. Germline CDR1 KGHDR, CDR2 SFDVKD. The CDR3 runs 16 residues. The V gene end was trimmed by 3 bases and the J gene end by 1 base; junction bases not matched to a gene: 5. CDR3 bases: TGTGCCACCAGTGATGACCGGGACAGGCGCACAGATACGCAGTATTTT. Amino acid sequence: CATSDDRDRRTDTQYF.

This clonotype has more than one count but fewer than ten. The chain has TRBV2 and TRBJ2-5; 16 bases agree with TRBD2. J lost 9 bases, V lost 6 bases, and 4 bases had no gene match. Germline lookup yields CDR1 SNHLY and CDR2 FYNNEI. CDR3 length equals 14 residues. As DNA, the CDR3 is TGTGCCAGCAGCCCGGGACTAGCGGGAGGGGCCCAGTACTTC. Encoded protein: CASSPGLAGGAQYF.

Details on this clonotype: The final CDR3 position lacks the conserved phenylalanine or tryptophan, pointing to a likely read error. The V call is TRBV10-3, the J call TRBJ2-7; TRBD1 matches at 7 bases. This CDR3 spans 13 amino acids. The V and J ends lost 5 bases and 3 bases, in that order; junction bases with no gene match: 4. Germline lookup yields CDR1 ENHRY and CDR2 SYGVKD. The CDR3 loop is CAISHAGGYEQYS. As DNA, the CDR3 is TGTGCCATCAGTCACGCAGGGGGCTACGAGCAGTACTCC.

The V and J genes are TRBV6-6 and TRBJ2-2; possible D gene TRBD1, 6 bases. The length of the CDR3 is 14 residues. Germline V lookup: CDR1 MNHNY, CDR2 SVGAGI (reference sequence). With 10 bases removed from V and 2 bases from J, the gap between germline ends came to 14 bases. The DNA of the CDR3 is TGTGCCATCCGGGCAGGGGAAAACACCGGGGAGCTGTTTTTT. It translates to CAIRAGENTGELFF.

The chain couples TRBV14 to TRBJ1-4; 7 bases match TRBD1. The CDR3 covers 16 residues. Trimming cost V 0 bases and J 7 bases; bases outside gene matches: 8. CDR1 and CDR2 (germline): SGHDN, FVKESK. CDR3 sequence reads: CASSQDLTGAGEKLFF. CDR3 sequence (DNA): TGTGCCAGCAGCCAAGACCTCACAGGGGCGGGTGAAAAACTGTTTTTT.

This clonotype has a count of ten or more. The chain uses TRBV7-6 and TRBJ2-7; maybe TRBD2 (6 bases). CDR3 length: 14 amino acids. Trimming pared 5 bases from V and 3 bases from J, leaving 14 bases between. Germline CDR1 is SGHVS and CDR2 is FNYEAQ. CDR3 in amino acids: CASSVGGMGYEQYF. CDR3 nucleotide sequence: TGTGCCAGCAGCGTGGGCGGGATGGGCTACGAGCAGTACTTC.

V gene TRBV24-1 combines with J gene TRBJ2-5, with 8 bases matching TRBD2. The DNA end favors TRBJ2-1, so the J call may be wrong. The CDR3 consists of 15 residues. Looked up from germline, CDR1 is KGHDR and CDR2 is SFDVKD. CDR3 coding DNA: TGTGCCACCAGTGATCCCGGGGGGGCTTACAATGAGCAGTTCTTC. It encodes CATSDPGGAYNEQFF.

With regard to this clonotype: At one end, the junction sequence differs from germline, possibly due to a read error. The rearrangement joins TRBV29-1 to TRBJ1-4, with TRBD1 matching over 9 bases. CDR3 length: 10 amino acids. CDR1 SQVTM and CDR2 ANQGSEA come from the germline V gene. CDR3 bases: TGCAGCGTTGGGACAGGGGATCAGACGTTT. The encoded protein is CSVGTGDQTF.

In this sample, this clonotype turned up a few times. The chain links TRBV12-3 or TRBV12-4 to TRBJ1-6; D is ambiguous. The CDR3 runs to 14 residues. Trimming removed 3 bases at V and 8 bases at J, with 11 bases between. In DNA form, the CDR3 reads TGTGCCAGCAGTTTGGAGGTCAGAGATTCACCCCTCCACTTT. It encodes CASSLEVRDSPLHF.

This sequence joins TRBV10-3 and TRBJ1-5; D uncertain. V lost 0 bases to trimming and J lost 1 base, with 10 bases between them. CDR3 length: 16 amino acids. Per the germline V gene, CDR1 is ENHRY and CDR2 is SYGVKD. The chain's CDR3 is CAISESAVASNQPQHF. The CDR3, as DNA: TGTGCCATCAGTGAGTCTGCGGTCGCGAGCAATCAGCCCCAGCATTTT.

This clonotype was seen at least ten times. CDR3 bases: TGTGCCACCAGTGATTCCGGACTAGCGGGGCAAGAGACCCAGTACTTC. Translated, it gives CATSDSGLAGQETQYF. The V gene is TRBV24-1, the J gene TRBJ2-5, with TRBD2 matching over 12 bases. This CDR3 spans 16 amino acids. Germline values: CDR1 KGHDR, CDR2 SFDVKD. V dropped 2 bases and J dropped 2; count of bases not matched to a gene: 2.

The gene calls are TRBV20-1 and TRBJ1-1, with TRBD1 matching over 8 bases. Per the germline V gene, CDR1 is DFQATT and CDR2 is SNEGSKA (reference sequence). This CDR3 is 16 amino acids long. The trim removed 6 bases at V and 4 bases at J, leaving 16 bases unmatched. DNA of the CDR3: TGCAGTGCGCGGGATGGGCAGGGGGCAGGGAGCACTGAAGCTTTCTTT. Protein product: CSARDGQGAGSTEAFF.

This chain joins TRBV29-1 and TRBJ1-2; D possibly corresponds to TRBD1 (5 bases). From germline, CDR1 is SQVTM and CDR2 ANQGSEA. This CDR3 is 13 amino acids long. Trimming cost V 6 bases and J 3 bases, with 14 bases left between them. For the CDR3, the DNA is TGCAGCGTGGCGACGGGGCACCACTATGGCTACACCTTC. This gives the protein CSVATGHHYGYTF.

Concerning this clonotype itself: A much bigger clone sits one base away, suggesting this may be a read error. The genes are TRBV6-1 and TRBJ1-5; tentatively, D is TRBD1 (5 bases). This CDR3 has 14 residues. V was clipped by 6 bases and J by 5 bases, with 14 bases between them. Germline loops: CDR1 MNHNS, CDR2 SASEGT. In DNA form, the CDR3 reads TGTGCCAGCAGCGGGGCAGGGACTTATCAGCCCCAGCATTTT. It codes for CASSGAGTYQPQHF.

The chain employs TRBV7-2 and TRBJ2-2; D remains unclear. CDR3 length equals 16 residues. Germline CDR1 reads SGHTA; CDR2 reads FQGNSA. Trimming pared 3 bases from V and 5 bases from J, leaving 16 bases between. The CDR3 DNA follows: TGTGCCAGCAGCTTGGCCACTCCCGCGGTGACCGGGGAGCTGTTTTTT. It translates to CASSLATPAVTGELFF.

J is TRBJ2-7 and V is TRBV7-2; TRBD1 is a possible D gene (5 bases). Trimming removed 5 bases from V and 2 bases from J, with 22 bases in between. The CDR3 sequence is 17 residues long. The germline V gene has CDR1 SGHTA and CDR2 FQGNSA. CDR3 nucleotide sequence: TGTGCCAGCAGCCAAGATCCTCTTCGGGCAGGGACCTACGAGCAGTACTTC. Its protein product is CASSQDPLRAGTYEQYF.

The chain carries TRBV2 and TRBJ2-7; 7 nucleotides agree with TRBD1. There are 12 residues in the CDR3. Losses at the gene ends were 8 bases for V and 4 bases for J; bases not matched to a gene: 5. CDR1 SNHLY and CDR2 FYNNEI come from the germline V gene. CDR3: CASDRQGYEQYF. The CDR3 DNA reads TGTGCCAGCGATCGACAGGGTTACGAGCAGTACTTC. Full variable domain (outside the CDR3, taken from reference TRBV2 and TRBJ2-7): EPEVTQTPSHQVTQMGQEVILRCVPISNHLYFYWYRQILGQKVEFLVSFYNNEISEKSEIFDDQFSVERPDGSNFTLKIRSTKLEDSAMYFCASDRQGYEQYFGPGTRLTVT.

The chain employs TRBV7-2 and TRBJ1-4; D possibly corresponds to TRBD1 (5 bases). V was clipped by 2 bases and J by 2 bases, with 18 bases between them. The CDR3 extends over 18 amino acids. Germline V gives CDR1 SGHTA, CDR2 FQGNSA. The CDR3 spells CASSLTPREAATNEKLFF. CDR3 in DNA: TGTGCCAGCAGCTTAACGCCCAGGGAGGCGGCGACTAATGAAAAACTGTTTTTT.

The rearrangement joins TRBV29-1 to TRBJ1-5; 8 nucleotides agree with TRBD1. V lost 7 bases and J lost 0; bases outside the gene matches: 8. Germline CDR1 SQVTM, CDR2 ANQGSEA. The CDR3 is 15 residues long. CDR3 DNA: TGCAGCGCTAGACAGGGGAGGCATAGCAATCAGCCCCAGCATTTT. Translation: CSARQGRHSNQPQHF.

The CDR3 region has the DNA TGTGCCACCAGTGATTCCCGGACAGGGGGCATAGATACGCAGTATTTT. Its protein is CATSDSRTGGIDTQYF. This sequence joins TRBV24-1 and TRBJ2-3; 11 bases are shared with TRBD1. Germline V gives CDR1 KGHDR, CDR2 SFDVKD. J gave up 5 bases and V 2 bases, and 5 bases lay outside the gene matches. The CDR3 runs 16 residues.

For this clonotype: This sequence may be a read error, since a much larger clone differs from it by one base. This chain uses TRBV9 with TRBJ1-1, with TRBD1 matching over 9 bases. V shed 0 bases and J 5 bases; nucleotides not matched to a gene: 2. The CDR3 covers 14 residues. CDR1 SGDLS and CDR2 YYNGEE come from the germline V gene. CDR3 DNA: TGTGCCAGCAGCGTAGGTGGACAGGGGACTGAAGCTTTCTTT. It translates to CASSVGGQGTEAFF. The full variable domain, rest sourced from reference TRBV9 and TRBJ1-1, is DSGVTQTPKHLITATGQRVTLRCSPRSGDLSVYWYQQSLDQGLQFLIQYYNGEERAKGNILERFSAQQFPDLHSELNLSSLELGDSALYFCASSVGGQGTEAFFGQGTRLTVV.

CDR3 nucleotide sequence: TGTGCCACCAGCGATCCCGGGGGCAGGGAAAAACTGTTTTTT. This gives the protein CATSDPGGREKLFF. This rearrangement joins TRBV15 to TRBJ1-4; perhaps TRBD1 as D (6 bases). V lost 5 bases and J lost 8, with 15 bases in between. Per the germline V gene, CDR1 is LNHNV and CDR2 is YYDKDF (reference sequence). This CDR3 has 14 amino acids.

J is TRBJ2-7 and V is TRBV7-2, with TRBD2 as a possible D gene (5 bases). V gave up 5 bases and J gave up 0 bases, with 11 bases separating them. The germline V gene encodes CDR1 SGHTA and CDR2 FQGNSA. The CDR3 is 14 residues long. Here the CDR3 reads CASSKDGGSYEQYF. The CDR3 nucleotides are TGTGCCAGCAGCAAGGACGGAGGCTCCTACGAGCAGTACTTC. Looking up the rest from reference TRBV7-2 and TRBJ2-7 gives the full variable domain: GAGVSQSPSNKVTEKGKDVELRCDPISGHTALYWYRQSLGQGLEFLIYFQGNSAPDKSGLPSDRFSAERTGGSVSTLTIQRTQQEDSAVYLCASSKDGGSYEQYFGPGTRLTVT.

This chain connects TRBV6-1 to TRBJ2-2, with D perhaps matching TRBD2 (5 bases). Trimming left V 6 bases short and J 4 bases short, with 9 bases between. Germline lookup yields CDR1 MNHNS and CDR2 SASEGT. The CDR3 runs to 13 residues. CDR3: CASRLATTGELFF. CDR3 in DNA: TGTGCCAGCAGGCTAGCAACCACCGGGGAGCTGTTTTTT.

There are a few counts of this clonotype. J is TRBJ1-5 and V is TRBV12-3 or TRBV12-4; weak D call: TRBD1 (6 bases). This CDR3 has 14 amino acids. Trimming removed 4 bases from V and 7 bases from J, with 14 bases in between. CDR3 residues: CASSYSTGRQPQHF. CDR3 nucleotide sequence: TGTGCCAGCAGTTACTCTACAGGGAGACAGCCCCAGCATTTT.

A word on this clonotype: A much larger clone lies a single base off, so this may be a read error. The CDR3 coding sequence is TGTGCCAGCAGCACACCGAGGGATCACACAGCTTTCTTT. This encodes CASSTPRDHTAFF. The rearrangement uses TRBV7-9 and TRBJ1-1; D is ambiguous. This CDR3 has 13 residues. Germline values: CDR1 SEHNR, CDR2 FQNEAQ (reference sequence). V was clipped by 5 bases and J by 10 bases, with 17 bases between them.